A selection of T cell receptor beta chains follows, all from one sample in a study of T-cell memory formation after mild COVID-19. TCRdb ran MiXCR on the 5' RACE reads and lists one entry per CDR3 protein. The profile shows 150,000 to 200,000 distinct CDR3 sequences, about 15% of them singletons. The material sequenced was PBMCs or a T cell subset sorted from them (not recorded which). The receptors here all came from an adult woman who had mild COVID-19 (a few samples of this study predate the infection). Cell type and time point are not known. The CDR3 runs from the conserved cysteine through the conserved F or W. The order of the fields is V gene, clone size, CDR3 length, J gene, D gene, CDR3 protein, CDR3 DNA. A D gene is named only where the DNA matches it firmly. A clone size is listed for some rows: how often the clone was seen (once, few, many), or a class if it is expanded.

TRBV5-1	-	14	TRBJ2-5	TRBD2	CASSITSGEETQYF	TGCGCCAGCAGCATTACTAGCGGAGAAGAGACCCAGTACTTC
TRBV5-5	few	14	TRBJ2-2	TRBD1	CASSLQGAGEELFF	TGTGCCAGCAGCTTACAGGGGGCGGGTGAAGAGCTGTTTTTT
TRBV6-5	few	15	TRBJ2-7	-	CASSYSGGRLDEQYF	TGTGCCAGCAGTTACTCGGGGGGGCGGCTCGACGAGCAGTACTTC
TRBV20-1	-	17	TRBJ2-2	TRBD1	CSARGRQGSWDTGELFF	TGCAGTGCTAGAGGCCGACAGGGCTCCTGGGACACCGGGGAGCTGTTTTTT
TRBV7-3	few	14	TRBJ2-3	TRBD2	CASSLGTSGNTQYF	TGTGCCAGCAGCCTAGGGACTAGCGGAAATACGCAGTATTTT
TRBV6-6	few	16	TRBJ2-3	TRBD2	CASRPTSGSGTDTQYF	TGTGCCAGCAGGCCAACTAGCGGGAGTGGCACAGATACGCAGTATTTT
TRBV4-1	-	13	TRBJ2-7	TRBD1	CASSTGQTYEQYF	TGCGCCAGCAGCACGGGACAGACCTACGAGCAGTACTTC
TRBV19	few	14	TRBJ1-5	-	CSSSLGRTNQPQHF	TGTTCCAGTAGTTTAGGCCGGACAAATCAGCCCCAGCATTTT
TRBV5-1	few	13	TRBJ2-2	-	CASRQENTGELFF	TGCGCCAGCAGACAGGAGAACACCGGGGAGCTGTTTTTT
TRBV7-3	-	16	TRBJ1-3	-	CASSSTFGTGGNTIYF	TGTGCCAGCAGCTCAACCTTCGGGACTGGTGGAAACACCATATATTTT
TRBV7-9	many	14	TRBJ2-3	TRBD2	CASSLTGGADTQYF	TGTGCCAGCAGCTTAACGGGGGGGGCAGATACGCAGTATTTT
TRBV3-1	many	12	TRBJ2-1	-	CASSQGRREQFF	TGTGCCAGCAGCCAAGGGCGTCGTGAGCAGTTCTTC